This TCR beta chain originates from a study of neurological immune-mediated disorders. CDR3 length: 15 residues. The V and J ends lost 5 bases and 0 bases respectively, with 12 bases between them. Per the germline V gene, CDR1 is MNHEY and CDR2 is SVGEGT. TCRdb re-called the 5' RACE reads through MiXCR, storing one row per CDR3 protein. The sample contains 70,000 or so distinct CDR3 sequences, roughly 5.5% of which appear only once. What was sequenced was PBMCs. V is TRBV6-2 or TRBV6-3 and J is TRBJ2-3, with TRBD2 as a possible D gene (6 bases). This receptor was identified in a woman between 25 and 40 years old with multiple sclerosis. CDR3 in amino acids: CASSGRRSSTDTQYF. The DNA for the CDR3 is TGTGCCAGCAGTGGGAGGAGGTCGAGCACAGATACGCAGTATTTT.